The entry that follows covers one T cell receptor beta chain sequence. This record belongs to a study of T-cell reconstitution after alpha-beta-depleted transplantation in children. Unique molecular identifiers featured in how the TCRbeta library was prepared. TCRdb passed the PCR reads through MiXCR, listing each CDR3 protein once. The sample records 490,000 or so distinct CDR3 sequences, around an eighth being singletons. The sequence was obtained from a human donor who donated a stem cell graft to a child with combined immunodeficiency. The sample here was PBMCs from the stem cell graft donor, taken from the stem cell graft.

The CDR3 protein is CASSEGQPFASGANVLTF. CDR3 sequence (DNA): TGTGCCAGCAGCGAGGGACAGCCATTCGCTTCTGGGGCCAACGTCCTGACTTTC. The chain combines TRBV12-3 or TRBV12-4 with TRBJ2-6, with TRBD1 matching over 7 bases. Trimming took 6 bases from V and 1 from J; bases not matched to a gene: 12. The CDR3 covers 18 residues.